The rows below give T cell receptor beta chains drawn from one sample of a study of cytomegalovirus exposure and HLA in healthy donors. The table came from immunoSEQ multiplex PCR; TCRdb's copy has only in-frame clones and leaves some out. The table records around 190,000 clones, 85% to 90% of them present only once. Sequencing was done on a sample of PBMCs. The receptors were gathered from a woman aged 18-29 years in good health and CMV-seronegative. Each CDR3 is given with its conserved first and last residue. D genes are given only for firm matches. Clone size, where shown, is once, few, many, or a class for clones that have expanded.

TRBJ1-6	.	.	TRBV4-1	CASSQGPSTGDNSPLHF	TGCGCCAGCAGCCAAGGCCCCTCTACAGGAGATAATTCACCCCTCCACTTT
TRBJ2-5	once	.	TRBV30	CAWSNLAETQYF	TGTGCCTGGAGTAACCTAGCAGAGACCCAGTACTTC
TRBJ1-5	few	.	TRBV6-1	CASISGSATNQPQHF	TGTGCCAGCATCTCTGGGAGCGCCACCAATCAGCCCCAGCATTTT
TRBJ2-3	.	TRBD2	TRBV4-3	CASSQDRLAGSPSAQYF	TGCGCCAGCAGCCAAGATCGGCTAGCGGGTTCCCCCTCCGCGCAGTATTTT
TRBJ2-5	.	TRBD2	TRBV5-6	CASSLFAGGPRIETQYF	TGTGCCAGCAGCTTGTTTGCGGGAGGGCCGAGGATCGAGACCCAGTACTTC
TRBJ2-7	.	.	TRBV28	CASSFPTVLGGQYF	TGTGCCAGCAGTTTCCCGACGGTGTTAGGGGGGCAGTACTTC
TRBJ1-4	few	.	TRBV6-1	CASSEKWDLSNEKLFF	TGTGCCAGCAGTGAAAAGTGGGACTTAAGTAATGAAAAACTGTTTTTT
TRBJ2-2	.	.	TRBV11-1	CASSLVTGTPTGELFF	TGTGCCAGCAGCTTAGTCACTGGGACTCCTACCGGGGAGCTGTTTTTT
TRBJ1-2	.	.	TRBV7-9	CASSFPINYGYTF	TGTGCCAGCAGCTTTCCAATTAACTATGGCTACACCTTC
TRBJ2-5	.	TRBD2	TRBV5-1	CASSHSSSGGVQETQYF	TGCGCCAGCAGCCACAGTTCTAGCGGGGGGGTTCAAGAGACCCAGTACTTC
TRBJ1-2	once	TRBD1	TRBV19	CASRGQGDYGYTF	TGTGCCAGTAGGGGACAGGGTGACTATGGCTACACCTTC
TRBJ1-1	.	.	TRBV5-1	CASSLYTGEAFF	TGCGCCAGCAGCTTGTATACAGGTGAAGCTTTCTTT
TRBJ2-1	few	TRBD2	TRBV6-5	CASERGGESHEQFF	TGTGCCAGCGAGCGCGGGGGGGAGAGCCATGAGCAGTTCTTC
TRBJ2-7	.	TRBD1	TRBV5-1	CASSPSRTGVDEQYF	TGCGCCAGCAGCCCGAGCAGGACAGGGGTGGACGAGCAGTACTTC
TRBJ1-2	.	.	TRBV13	CASSPLGGADYGYTF	TGTGCCAGCAGCCCATTGGGAGGGGCGGACTATGGCTACACCTTC
TRBJ1-5	.	.	TRBV19	CATPGFIWSQPQHF	TGTGCCACCCCTGGCTTTATTTGGTCGCAGCCCCAGCATTTT
TRBJ2-3	.	TRBD2	TRBV7-2	CASSLASGGAGTQYF	TGTGCCAGCAGCTTAGCTAGCGGGGGGGCGGGTACGCAGTATTTT
TRBJ2-1	.	TRBD2	TRBV6-5	CASSRTSGDGEEQFF	TGTGCCAGCAGTCGAACTAGCGGGGACGGGGAGGAGCAGTTCTTC
TRBJ2-2	.	TRBD1	TRBV11-3	CASSSRTGMNTGELFF	TGTGCCAGCAGCTCCCGGACAGGGATGAACACCGGGGAGCTGTTTTTT
TRBJ1-1	.	.	TRBV19	CASSIKTVNTEAFF	TGTGCCAGTAGTATAAAAACAGTGAACACTGAAGCTTTCTTT
TRBJ1-1	.	.	TRBV18	CASSPKPNTEAFF	TGTGCCAGCTCACCTAAGCCGAACACTGAAGCTTTCTTT
TRBJ2-4	.	.	TRBV2	CASLGAQNIQYF	TGTGCCAGCCTGGGGGCCCAAAACATTCAGTACTTC
TRBJ2-5	.	.	TRBV7-2	CASSLAGGRETQYF	TGTGCCAGCAGCTTAGCGGGGGGGCGGGAGACCCAGTACTTC
TRBJ1-3	once	.	TRBV10-2	CATTDTSGNTIYF	TGCGCCACCACAGATACCTCTGGAAACACCATATATTTT
TRBJ2-1	.	TRBD2	TRBV5-1	CASSATSGRAGVNEQFF	TGCGCCAGCAGCGCGACTAGCGGGAGGGCCGGCGTCAATGAGCAGTTCTTC
TRBJ2-1	.	TRBD2	TRBV9	CASSDGRGEGLEQFF	TGTGCCAGCAGCGACGGGCGGGGGGAGGGCCTGGAGCAGTTCTTC
TRBJ1-1	.	.	TRBV21-1	CASRQGALYAEAFF	TGTGCCAGCCGACAGGGGGCCCTTTATGCTGAAGCTTTCTTT
TRBJ1-2	.	.	TRBV9	CASSDPGRNYGYTF	TGTGCCAGCAGCGATCCCGGGAGGAACTATGGCTACACCTTC
TRBJ1-2	.	.	TRBV10-3	CAISGKQGGYGYTF	TGTGCCATCAGTGGGAAACAGGGCGGTTATGGCTACACCTTC
TRBJ1-5	once	.	TRBV19	CASSPRRPGGDQPQHF	TGTGCCAGTAGCCCCCGGCGCCCCGGCGGGGATCAGCCCCAGCATTTT
TRBJ2-7	once	TRBD1	TRBV4-3	CASSQDYRGTYEQYF	TGCGCCAGCAGCCAAGATTACAGGGGAACCTACGAGCAGTACTTC
TRBJ2-3	.	.	TRBV5-1	CASSSLTGSTDTQYF	TGCGCCAGCAGCTCTTTGACAGGATCAACAGATACGCAGTATTTT
TRBJ1-2	.	TRBD1	TRBV28	CASSSTGTGVYGYTF	TGTGCCAGCAGCTCAACCGGGACAGGGGTCTATGGCTACACCTTC
TRBJ1-5	.	.	TRBV11-2	CASSAERGGGNQPQHF	TGTGCCAGCAGCGCGGAGCGGGGAGGAGGCAATCAGCCCCAGCATTTT
TRBJ2-7	.	TRBD2	TRBV4-3	CASSQDLAGFYEQYF	TGCGCCAGCAGCCAAGACCTAGCGGGATTCTACGAGCAGTACTTC